Listed here are 18 T cell receptor beta chains from one sample, sequenced in a study of blood T cell repertoires in COVID-19. Measured with immunoSEQ multiplex PCR; TCRdb has only the in-frame clones, and not every one. The sample lists about 270,000 clones; more than 80% were seen once. The sample was PBMCs or T cells enriched from blood (not recorded which). These receptors were collected from a woman aged 18-29 years who had recovered from COVID-19.

The table lists this clone with a count of one. The V gene is TRBV7-6, the J gene TRBJ2-5; TRBD1 matches 7 bases. Unmatched junction bases numbered 7, after V lost 4 bases and J lost 5 bases. Germline V gene data show CDR1 as SGHVS and CDR2 as FNYEAQ. The CDR3 is 14 residues long. The CDR3 protein is CASSSSTGWETQYF. CDR3 nucleotide sequence: TGTGCCAGCAGCTCCTCGACAGGGTGGGAGACCCAGTACTTC.

The table lists this clone with a count of one. The rearrangement links TRBV4-1 to TRBJ1-1, with D perhaps matching TRBD1 (5 bases). V shed 4 bases and J shed 6 bases, with 6 bases lying between them. The CDR3 contains 11 residues. The germline V gene encodes CDR1 MGHRA and CDR2 YSYEKL. The CDR3 DNA reads TGCGCCAGCAGCCGGGGCTCTGAAGCTTTCTTT. It specifies CASSRGSEAFF.

The chain combines TRBV14 with TRBJ1-6, with 7 bases fitting TRBD1. CDR1 is SGHDN, CDR2 FVKESK, per germline. CDR3 length: 15 residues. Germline trimming cut 0 bases from V and 9 bases from J; bases unmatched to any gene: 5. The CDR3 DNA reads TGTGCCAGCAGCCAAGATGCAGGGGGTGGTTCACCCCTCCACTTT. Translated, it gives CASSQDAGGGSPLHF.

The gene calls are TRBV27 and TRBJ1-1, with TRBD1 matching over 10 bases. The trim removed 6 bases at V and 10 bases at J, leaving 5 bases unmatched. CDR3 length: 12 amino acids. The V gene's germline CDR1 is MNHEY and CDR2 SMNVEV (reference sequence). CDR3 amino acids: CASRRQGAGAFF. CDR3 bases: TGTGCCAGCAGACGACAGGGGGCAGGAGCTTTCTTT.

The chain uses TRBV28 and TRBJ1-1; TRBD1 matches 8 bases. CDR3 length: 15 residues. With V trimmed by 5 bases and J by 3 bases, 8 bases remained unmatched. Germline lookup yields CDR1 MDHEN and CDR2 SYDVKM. The CDR3 loop is CASSIHRGSDTEAFF. In DNA form, the CDR3 reads TGTGCCAGCAGTATCCACAGGGGGTCTGACACTGAAGCTTTCTTT.

This chain links TRBV6-2 or TRBV6-3 with TRBJ2-7; TRBD2 aligns across 12 bases. The V segment lost 6 bases and the J segment 1 base; nucleotides outside the gene matches: 7. Germline V gives CDR1 MNHEY, CDR2 SVGEGT. This CDR3 region has 16 residues. CDR3 region: CASSPPLAGGSYEQYF. The CDR3 DNA reads as TGTGCCAGCAGCCCCCCACTAGCGGGGGGATCCTACGAGCAGTACTTC.

This clone was counted a single time. An end of the junction does not agree with germline; a read error may underlie this. The V and J genes are TRBV7-9 and TRBJ1-2; no definite D call. Germline V gene lookup returns CDR1 SEHNR and CDR2 FQNEAQ (reference sequence). The CDR3 is 10 residues long. CDR3 in amino acids: CASSRSTLAF. The CDR3 region has the DNA TGTGCCAGCAGCCGATCGACGCTAGCCTTC. Filled out from reference TRBV7-9 and TRBJ1-2, the complete variable domain reads DTGVSQNPRHKITKRGQNVTFRCDPISEHNRLYWYRQTLGQGPEFLTYFQNEAQLEKSRLLSDRFSAERPKGSFSTLEIQRTEQGDSAMYLCASSRSTLAFGSGTRLTVV.

This sequence joins TRBV5-5 and TRBJ2-2, with 10 bases that match TRBD1. The J segment lost 7 bases and the V segment lost 0 bases, leaving 6 bases of the junction unmatched. The V gene's germline CDR1 is SGHKS and CDR2 YYEKEE (reference sequence). This CDR3 has 16 residues. CDR3 DNA sequence: TGTGCCAGCAGCTTGGGCAGACAGGGGGCGATCGGGGAGCTGTTTTTT. It translates to CASSLGRQGAIGELFF.

The rearrangement links TRBV2 to TRBJ1-4; 8 positions agree with TRBD1. This CDR3 contains 14 residues. Germline V gene lookup returns CDR1 SNHLY and CDR2 FYNNEI. V trimming: 3 bases; J trimming: 8 bases; junction bases outside the gene matches: 5. The CDR3 loop is CASSDGRGQEKLFF. The CDR3 coding sequence is TGTGCCAGCAGTGACGGCAGGGGGCAGGAAAAACTGTTTTTT.

The V call is TRBV7-8, the J call TRBJ1-5; 8 nucleotides line up with TRBD1. CDR3 length: 13 residues. J lost 6 bases, V lost 3 bases, and 1 base had no gene match. The germline V gene has CDR1 SGHVS and CDR2 FQNEAQ. In DNA, the CDR3 is TGTGCCAGCAGCTTTGACAGGGGTCAGCCCCAGCATTTT. It translates to CASSFDRGQPQHF.

This chain connects TRBV6-5 to TRBJ1-1, with 8 bases matching TRBD1. The J segment lost 6 bases and the V segment lost 10 bases, leaving 16 bases of the junction unmatched. CDR3 length equals 15 residues. Germline CDR1 MNHEY, CDR2 SVGAGI. The CDR3 protein is CATLYHSEQGAEAFF. The CDR3 DNA follows: TGTGCCACCCTTTACCATTCGGAACAGGGGGCTGAAGCTTTCTTT.

The chain joins TRBV7-2 to TRBJ2-1; 9 bases agree with TRBD2. Unmatched junction bases numbered 5, after V lost 1 base and J lost 7 bases. CDR1 is SGHTA, CDR2 FQGNSA, per germline. The CDR3 is made up of 15 amino acids. The CDR3 sequence: CASSLDGGGANEQFF. CDR3 coding DNA: TGTGCCAGCAGCTTAGATGGCGGGGGGGCGAATGAGCAGTTCTTC.

This clone was found a few times. Other DNA sequences within the sample encode an identical CDR3. The gene calls are TRBV19 and TRBJ2-1; a weak D match, TRBD2 (5 bases). V lost 2 bases and J 5 bases, leaving 7 bases between the germline ends. The CDR3 covers 13 residues. Germline V gene sequence: CDR1 LNHDA, CDR2 SQIVND (reference sequence). CDR3 sequence: CASSIRRDNEQFF. CDR3 DNA sequence: TGTGCCAGTAGTATAAGGCGGGACAATGAGCAGTTCTTC.

The chain is built from TRBV7-8 and TRBJ2-5; no firm D call. Per germline, CDR1 SGHVS and CDR2 FQNEAQ. The CDR3 sequence is 13 residues long. Trimming left V 6 bases short and J 3 bases short, with 11 bases between. CDR3 sequence reads: CASRKLEKETQYF. The CDR3 DNA sequence: TGTGCCAGCAGGAAATTAGAGAAAGAGACCCAGTACTTC.

The genes are TRBV9 and TRBJ2-5; TRBD1 is a possible D gene (7 bases). CDR3 length: 16 amino acids. Per germline, CDR1 SGDLS and CDR2 YYNGEE. V was shortened by 0 bases and J by 4 bases, with 16 bases between the two germline ends. The CDR3 protein is CASSVEEGARRETQYF. For the CDR3, the DNA is TGTGCCAGCAGCGTAGAGGAGGGGGCGCGTCGAGAGACCCAGTACTTC.

CDR3 in DNA: TGTGCCAGCAGTGCAGCGGGACTAGCGGAAGAGACCCAGTACTTC. Residues: CASSAAGLAEETQYF. The genes are TRBV25-1 and TRBJ2-5; TRBD2 matches at 11 bases. The CDR3 consists of 15 residues. After removal of 4 bases from V and 3 bases from J, the junction contained 4 bases not matched to a gene. Per germline, CDR1 MGHDK and CDR2 SYGVNS.

The V gene is TRBV6-5, the J gene TRBJ1-1; 10 bases fit TRBD1. Germline CDR1 MNHEY, CDR2 SVGAGI. The CDR3 consists of 14 residues. The junction had 3 bases not matched to a gene; V was cut back by 4 bases and J by 4 bases. CDR3 region: CASSSRTGGTEAFF. The DNA for the CDR3 is TGTGCCAGCAGTTCGCGGACAGGGGGCACTGAAGCTTTCTTT.

V gene TRBV18 combines with J gene TRBJ1-1; no firm D call. Trimming shortened V by 6 bases and J by 0 bases, and 11 bases separated the two germline ends. The CDR3 is 14 amino acids. Germline CDR1 is KGHSH and CDR2 is LQKENI. DNA for the CDR3: TGTGCCAGCTCCGCGTCTACGGTGAACACTGAAGCTTTCTTT. This gives the protein CASSASTVNTEAFF. The full variable domain, completed using reference TRBV18 and TRBJ1-1, is NAGVMQNPRHLVRRRGQEARLRCSPMKGHSHVYWYRQLPEEGLKFMVYLQKENIIDESGMPKERFSAEFPKEGPSILRIQQVVRGDSAAYFCASSASTVNTEAFFGQGTRLTVV.